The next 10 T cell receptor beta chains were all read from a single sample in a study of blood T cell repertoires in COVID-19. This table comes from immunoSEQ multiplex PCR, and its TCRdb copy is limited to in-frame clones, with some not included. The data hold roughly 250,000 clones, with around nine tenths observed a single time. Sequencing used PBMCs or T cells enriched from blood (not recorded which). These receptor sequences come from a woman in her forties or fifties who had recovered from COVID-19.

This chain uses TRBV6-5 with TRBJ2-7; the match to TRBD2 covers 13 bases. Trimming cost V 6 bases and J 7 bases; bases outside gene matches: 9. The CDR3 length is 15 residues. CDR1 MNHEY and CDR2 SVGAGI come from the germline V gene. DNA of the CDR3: TGTGCCAGCAGCAAATGGACTAGCGGGAGAGATGAGCAGTACTTC. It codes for CASSKWTSGRDEQYF.

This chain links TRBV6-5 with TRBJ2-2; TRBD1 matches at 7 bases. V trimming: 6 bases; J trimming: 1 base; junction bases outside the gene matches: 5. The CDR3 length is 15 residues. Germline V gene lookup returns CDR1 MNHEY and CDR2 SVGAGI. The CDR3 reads CASSVGTENTGELFF. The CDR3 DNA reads TGTGCCAGCAGCGTAGGGACAGAGAACACCGGGGAGCTGTTTTTT.

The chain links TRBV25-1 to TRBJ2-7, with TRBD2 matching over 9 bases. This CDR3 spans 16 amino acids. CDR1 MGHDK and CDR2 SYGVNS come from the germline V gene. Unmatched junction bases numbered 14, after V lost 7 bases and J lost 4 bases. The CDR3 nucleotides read TGTGCCAGCAAAGGTGGCGGGAGGGCCGGCGAATACGAGCAGTACTTC. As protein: CASKGGGRAGEYEQYF.

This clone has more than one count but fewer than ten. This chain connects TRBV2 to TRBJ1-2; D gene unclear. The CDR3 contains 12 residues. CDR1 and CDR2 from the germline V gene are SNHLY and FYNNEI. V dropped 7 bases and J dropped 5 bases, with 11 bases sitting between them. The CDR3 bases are TGTGCCAGCACCCGGGAAGAGTATGGCTACACCTTC. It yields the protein CASTREEYGYTF.

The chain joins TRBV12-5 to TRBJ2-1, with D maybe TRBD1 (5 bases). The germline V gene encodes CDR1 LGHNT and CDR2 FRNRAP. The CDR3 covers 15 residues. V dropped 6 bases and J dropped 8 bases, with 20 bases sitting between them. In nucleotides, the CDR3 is TGTGCTAGTGGCCCAGGGTTTTCGAAGGTGGATGAGCAGTTCTTC. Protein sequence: CASGPGFSKVDEQFF.

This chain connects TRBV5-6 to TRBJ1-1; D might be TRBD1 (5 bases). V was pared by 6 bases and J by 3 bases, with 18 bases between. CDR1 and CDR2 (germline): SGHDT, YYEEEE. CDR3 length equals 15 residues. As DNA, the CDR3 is TGTGCCAGCACGCGCTGGGGGGACCTAGACACTGAAGCTTTCTTT. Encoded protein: CASTRWGDLDTEAFF.

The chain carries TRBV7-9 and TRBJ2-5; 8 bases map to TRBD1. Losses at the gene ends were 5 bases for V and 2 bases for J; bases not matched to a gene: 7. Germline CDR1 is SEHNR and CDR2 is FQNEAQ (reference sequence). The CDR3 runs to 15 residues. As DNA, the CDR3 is TGTGCCAGCAGCGATGGGGGGACAGGACAAGAGACCCAGTACTTC. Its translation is CASSDGGTGQETQYF.

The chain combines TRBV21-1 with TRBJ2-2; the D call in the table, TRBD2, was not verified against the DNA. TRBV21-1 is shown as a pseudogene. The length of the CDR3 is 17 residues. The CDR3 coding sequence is TGTGCCAGCAGCAAATTTATACTAGCGCAGTTCACCGGGGAGCTGTTTTTT. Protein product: CASSKFILAQFTGELFF.

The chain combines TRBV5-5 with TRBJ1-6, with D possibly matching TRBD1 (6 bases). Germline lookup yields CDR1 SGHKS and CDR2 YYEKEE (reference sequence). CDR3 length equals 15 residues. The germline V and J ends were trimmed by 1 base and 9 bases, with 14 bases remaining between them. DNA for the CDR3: TGTGCCAGCAGCTTGTCGGGGGGCGTGGGTTCACCCCTCCACTTT. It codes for CASSLSGGVGSPLHF.

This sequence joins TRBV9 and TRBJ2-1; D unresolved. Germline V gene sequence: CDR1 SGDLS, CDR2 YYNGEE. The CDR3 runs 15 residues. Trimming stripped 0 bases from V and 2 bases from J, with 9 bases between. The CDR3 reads CASSVGRQAYNEQFF. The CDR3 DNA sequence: TGTGCCAGCAGCGTAGGCCGTCAGGCCTACAATGAGCAGTTCTTC. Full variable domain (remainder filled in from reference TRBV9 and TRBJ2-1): DSGVTQTPKHLITATGQRVTLRCSPRSGDLSVYWYQQSLDQGLQFLIQYYNGEERAKGNILERFSAQQFPDLHSELNLSSLELGDSALYFCASSVGRQAYNEQFFGPGTRLTVL.